These 26 T cell receptor beta chains were sequenced from one sample in a study of T cells in Graves' hyperthyroidism and ophthalmopathy. TCR beta CDR3 regions were amplified from RNA transcripts. HTBI primers drove first-round RT-PCR of the TCR CDR3. TCRdb redid the calling of the multiplex PCR reads with MiXCR, one entry per CDR3 protein. Among a few hundred thousand distinct CDR3 sequences, 15% to 19% were seen once, and the ten largest hold 6.5% to 8%. The sequenced sample was blood. The receptor set was obtained from a woman aged 30 to 39 with Graves' hyperthyroidism.

This clonotype was found many times. The chain joins TRBV28 to TRBJ1-2, with D possibly matching TRBD1 (5 bases). The CDR3 is 14 amino acids. Germline V gives CDR1 MDHEN, CDR2 SYDVKM. The V end was cut by 5 bases, the J end by 2 bases, with 12 bases between. CDR3 coding DNA: TGTGCCAGCAGTAGGGGAGGGACGAACTATGGCTACACCTTC. Its translation is CASSRGGTNYGYTF.

In this sample, this clonotype turned up a few times. V is TRBV24-1 and J is TRBJ2-2, with TRBD2 identical over 10 bases. The V gene end was trimmed by 9 bases and the J gene end by 6 bases; junction bases not matched to a gene: 15. This CDR3 contains 17 residues. Germline loops: CDR1 KGHDR, CDR2 SFDVKD. The chain's CDR3 is CATSPSVAGGFSGELFF. For the CDR3, the DNA is TGTGCCACCTCCCCGAGCGTAGCGGGAGGTTTCTCCGGGGAGCTGTTTTTT.

The V gene is TRBV30, the J gene TRBJ2-7; D gene uncertain. V was cut by 2 bases and J by 5 bases, with 16 bases left in between. Germline CDR1 is GTSNPN and CDR2 is SVGIG (reference sequence). This CDR3 comprises 14 residues. The chain's CDR3 is CAWSFLRPPNEQYF. The DNA of the CDR3 is TGTGCCTGGAGTTTTCTTCGGCCGCCGAACGAGCAGTACTTC.

Ten or more counts support this clonotype. The V and J genes are TRBV11-1 and TRBJ2-1; tentatively, D is TRBD1 or TRBD2 (7 bases each). V lost 2 bases and J 6 bases, leaving 14 bases between the germline ends. The CDR3 is 15 amino acids. Germline V gives CDR1 SGHAT, CDR2 FQDESV (reference sequence). The CDR3 DNA reads TGTGCCAGCAGCTTATACAGGGGAGGGGTCAATGAGCAGTTCTTC. Its protein is CASSLYRGGVNEQFF. The entire variable domain, with the rest obtained from reference TRBV11-1 and TRBJ2-1, is as follows: EAEVAQSPRYKITEKSQAVAFWCDPISGHATLYWYRQILGQGPELLVQFQDESVVDDSQLPKDRFSAERLKGVDSTLKIQPAELGDSAMYLCASSLYRGGVNEQFFGPGTRLTVL.

The rearrangement joins TRBV11-2 to TRBJ2-1, with 10 bases aligning to TRBD2. The CDR3 length is 14 residues. Trimming took 5 bases from V and 10 from J; bases not matched to a gene: 8. In germline, CDR1 is SGHAT, CDR2 FQNNGV. CDR3 amino acids: CASSTTSGAREQFF. CDR3 coding DNA: TGTGCCAGCAGCACAACTAGCGGGGCAAGGGAGCAGTTCTTC.

There are many counts of this clonotype. This chain joins TRBV6-1 and TRBJ2-7; 7 nucleotides line up with TRBD1. This CDR3 has 14 residues. CDR1 is MNHNS, CDR2 SASEGT, per germline. Losses at the gene ends were 5 bases for V and 3 bases for J; bases not matched to a gene: 7. The CDR3 sequence is CASSSYRGNYEQYF. In DNA form, the CDR3 reads TGTGCCAGCAGTAGTTACAGGGGTAACTACGAGCAGTACTTC.

This clonotype has a count of ten or more. V and J are TRBV11-1 and TRBJ1-1, with D unresolved. The germline gives CDR1 SGHAT, CDR2 FQDESV (reference sequence). The CDR3 has 12 amino acids. With 6 bases removed from V and 4 bases from J, the gap between germline ends came to 9 bases. Written as DNA, the CDR3 is TGTGCCAGCAGGGGGATTTCCACTGAAGCTTTCTTT. Amino acid sequence: CASRGISTEAFF.

This clonotype came up many times. J is TRBJ2-5 and V is TRBV7-2; no clear D gene. Germline CDR1 and CDR2: SGHTA and FQGNSA. This CDR3 spans 13 amino acids. The ends were cut back, 2 bases at V and 2 bases at J, with 6 bases in the middle. CDR3 in DNA: TGTGCCAGCAGCTTAAATACGCAAGAGACCCAGTACTTC. Its translation: CASSLNTQETQYF.

V usage is TRBV2 and J usage is TRBJ1-1, with D unclear. The CDR3 is 10 amino acids. The germline gives CDR1 SNHLY, CDR2 FYNNEI. Trimming took off 6 bases at V and 5 bases at J, with 4 bases between the two ends. The CDR3 loop reads CASSETEAFF. The CDR3 DNA reads TGTGCCAGCAGCGAGACTGAAGCTTTCTTT. Full variable domain (outside the CDR3, taken from reference TRBV2 and TRBJ1-1): EPEVTQTPSHQVTQMGQEVILRCVPISNHLYFYWYRQILGQKVEFLVSFYNNEISEKSEIFDDQFSVERPDGSNFTLKIRSTKLEDSAMYFCASSETEAFFGQGTRLTVV.

This clonotype showed up many times. The CDR3 bases are TGTGCCAGCAGTCCCTTATCTGTAGGATCCTACAATGAGCAGTTCTTC. Translating it yields CASSPLSVGSYNEQFF. The J gene is TRBJ2-1, the V gene TRBV27; the D is unclear. This CDR3 has 16 residues. Looked up from germline, CDR1 is MNHEY and CDR2 is SMNVEV (reference sequence). Deletions cut 5 bases from V and 1 base from J, with 15 bases between.

This clonotype has at least ten counts. In DNA, the CDR3 is TGTGCCAGCAGTGGCGGGAACTACGAGCAGTACTTC. Protein product: CASSGGNYEQYF. The rearrangement links TRBV2 to TRBJ2-7, with D perhaps TRBD2 (6 bases). V lost 4 bases, J lost 3 bases, and 7 bases lay in between. Germline-derived CDR1 and CDR2 are SNHLY and FYNNEI. The CDR3 has 12 amino acids.

This clonotype came up many times. The V gene is TRBV2, the J gene TRBJ2-7; D not resolved. V lost 6 bases to trimming and J lost 3 bases, with 3 bases between them. Germline V CDR1 and CDR2: SNHLY, FYNNEI. CDR3 length: 10 amino acids. CDR3 sequence: CASRNYEQYF. In DNA form, the CDR3 reads TGTGCCAGCAGAAACTACGAGCAGTACTTC. Variable domain in full (rest from reference TRBV2 and TRBJ2-7): EPEVTQTPSHQVTQMGQEVILRCVPISNHLYFYWYRQILGQKVEFLVSFYNNEISEKSEIFDDQFSVERPDGSNFTLKIRSTKLEDSAMYFCASRNYEQYFGPGTRLTVT.

This clonotype was found many times. The V call is TRBV20-1, the J call TRBJ1-1; 8 bases are a match to TRBD1. The V segment lost 3 bases and the J segment 7 bases; nucleotides outside the gene matches: 10. Per the germline V gene, CDR1 is DFQATT and CDR2 is SNEGSKA (reference sequence). The CDR3 totals 14 residues. CDR3 residues: CSARGVRGHIEAFF. CDR3 in DNA: TGCAGTGCTAGGGGCGTCAGGGGGCATATTGAAGCTTTCTTT.

This clonotype was observed at least ten times. The genes are TRBV5-6 and TRBJ2-3; D is unclear. V was trimmed by 5 bases and J by 2 bases, leaving 12 bases between them. Germline V CDR1 and CDR2: SGHDT, YYEEEE. This CDR3 is built from 14 residues. The CDR3 sequence: CASRPGRNTDTQYF. The CDR3 DNA sequence: TGTGCCAGCAGACCCGGCCGAAACACAGATACGCAGTATTTT.

This clonotype was observed a handful of times. The V and J genes are TRBV12-3 or TRBV12-4 and TRBJ2-2; D not certain. The ends were cut back, 3 bases at V and 0 bases at J, with 5 bases in the middle. The CDR3 has 14 amino acids. The CDR3 sequence is CASSFPANTGELFF. CDR3 bases: TGTGCCAGCAGTTTCCCCGCGAACACCGGGGAGCTGTTTTTT.

The chain links TRBV10-1 to TRBJ2-1; D gene uncertain. Germline loops: CDR1 WNHNN, CDR2 SYGVQD (reference sequence). The CDR3 has 13 amino acids. The V and J ends lost 2 bases and 4 bases respectively, with 6 bases between them. The chain's CDR3 is CASSENIYNEQFF. The CDR3 coding sequence is TGCGCCAGCAGTGAGAACATTTACAATGAGCAGTTCTTC.

This clonotype was counted a few times. The chain joins TRBV20-1 to TRBJ2-2, with 9 bases fitting TRBD2. CDR1 DFQATT and CDR2 SNEGSKA come from the germline V gene (reference sequence). There are 16 residues in the CDR3. Trimming cost V 0 bases and J 1 base; bases outside gene matches: 3. The CDR3 DNA is TGCAGTGCTAGAGATCCAGCGGGAGGGAACACCGGGGAGCTGTTTTTT. Translating gives CSARDPAGGNTGELFF.

This clonotype was counted between two and nine times. The V call is TRBV5-1, the J call TRBJ2-7; D is uncertain. There are 14 residues in the CDR3. Germline V gene lookup returns CDR1 SGHRS and CDR2 YFSETQ. The V end lost 0 bases, the J end lost 1 base, and 8 bases lay between the germline ends. The chain's CDR3 is CASSLAWLSYEQYF. CDR3 coding DNA: TGCGCCAGCAGCTTGGCTTGGCTATCCTACGAGCAGTACTTC.

J is TRBJ1-1 and V is TRBV19; D uncertain. The CDR3 extends over 13 amino acids. Germline V gene sequence: CDR1 LNHDA, CDR2 SQIVND (reference sequence). Trimming shortened V by 6 bases and J by 4 bases, and 12 bases separated the two germline ends. The CDR3 coding sequence is TGTGCCAGTAGCTCGCTGCGGGGCACTGAAGCTTTCTTT. This gives the protein CASSSLRGTEAFF.

This clonotype was counted many times. V is TRBV7-9 and J is TRBJ2-7; D is undetermined. Between the trimmed V and J ends, which lost 5 bases and 3 bases, there was a span of 11 bases. CDR3 length: 13 amino acids. Germline values: CDR1 SEHNR, CDR2 FQNEAQ (reference sequence). This CDR3 is CASSIPAHYEQYF. DNA of the CDR3: TGTGCCAGCAGCATCCCGGCGCACTACGAGCAGTACTTC.

This clonotype has only a few counts. V usage is TRBV19 and J usage is TRBJ2-7; no clear D. This CDR3 region has 16 residues. With 4 bases removed from V and 2 bases from J, the gap between germline ends came to 18 bases. Per germline, CDR1 LNHDA and CDR2 SQIVND (reference sequence). The DNA for the CDR3 is TGTGCCAGTAGTACCTCGGGCAGTCTTTCACCCTACGAGCAGTACTTC. Translation gives CASSTSGSLSPYEQYF.

About this clonotype: The junction and the germline gene differ at one end; a read error may be behind it. This chain joins TRBV27 and TRBJ2-1; 7 nucleotides match TRBD2. Germline V lookup: CDR1 MNHEY, CDR2 SMNVEV (reference sequence). This CDR3 comprises 16 residues. CDR3 region: CASSLSRMGGLQERSF. DNA for the CDR3: TGTGCCAGCAGTTTATCGAGGATGGGAGGGCTACAAGAGCGGTCCTTC.

The sample holds many counts of this clonotype. Written as DNA, the CDR3 is TGCGCCAGCAGCCCGATCCCCGGGACTAGCGGGAGTGTAGCGCAGTTCTTC. Protein: CASSPIPGTSGSVAQFF. The rearrangement joins TRBV5-1 to TRBJ2-1; TRBD2 matches at 14 bases. The germline CDR1 and CDR2 sequences are SGHRS and YFSETQ. The CDR3 runs to 17 residues. The V gene end was trimmed by 4 bases and the J gene end by 12 bases; junction bases not matched to a gene: 15.

This clonotype was detected ten times or more. This chain links TRBV27 with TRBJ1-2, with D unclear. This CDR3 region has 15 residues. The germline V gene encodes CDR1 MNHEY and CDR2 SMNVEV (reference sequence). Trimming took off 6 bases at V and 5 bases at J, with 19 bases between the two ends. This CDR3 is CASRVEVGGLYGYTF. The CDR3 DNA is TGTGCCAGCAGGGTTGAGGTCGGTGGGTTATATGGCTACACCTTC.

The chain employs TRBV18 and TRBJ1-1; D may be TRBD1 (6 bases). Germline CDR1 reads KGHSH; CDR2 reads LQKENI. The CDR3 runs to 13 residues. V was shortened by 4 bases and J by 3 bases, with 9 bases between the two germline ends. CDR3 in amino acids: CASSQGGYTEAFF. Here the CDR3 DNA reads TGTGCCAGCTCACAGGGGGGGTACACTGAAGCTTTCTTT.

This clonotype appeared many times. The chain employs TRBV24-1 and TRBJ1-5; the D is unclear. Trimming removed 3 bases at V and 6 bases at J, with 14 bases between. Looked up from germline, CDR1 is KGHDR and CDR2 is SFDVKD. The CDR3 is 15 amino acids. The CDR3 spells CATSDPKLGGQPQHF. The CDR3 region has the DNA TGTGCCACCAGTGATCCCAAATTAGGTGGTCAGCCCCAGCATTTT.